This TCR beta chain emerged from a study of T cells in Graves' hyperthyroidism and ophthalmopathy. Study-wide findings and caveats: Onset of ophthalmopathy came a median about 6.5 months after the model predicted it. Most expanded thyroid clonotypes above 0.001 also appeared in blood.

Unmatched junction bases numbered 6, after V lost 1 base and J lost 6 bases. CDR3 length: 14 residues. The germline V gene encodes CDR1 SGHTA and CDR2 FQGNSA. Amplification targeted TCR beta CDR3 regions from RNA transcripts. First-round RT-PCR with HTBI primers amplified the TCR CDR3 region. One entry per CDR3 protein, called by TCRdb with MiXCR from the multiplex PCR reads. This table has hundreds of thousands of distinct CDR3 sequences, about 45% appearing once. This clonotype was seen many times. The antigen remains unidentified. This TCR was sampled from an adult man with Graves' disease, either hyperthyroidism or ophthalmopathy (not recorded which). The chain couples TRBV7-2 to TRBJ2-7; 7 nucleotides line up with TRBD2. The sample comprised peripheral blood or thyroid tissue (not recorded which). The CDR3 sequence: CASSLDAGRVEQYF. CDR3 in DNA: TGTGCCAGCAGCTTAGATGCAGGGAGGGTCGAGCAGTACTTC.